These T cell receptor beta chains were read from a single sample in a study of T cells in Graves' hyperthyroidism and ophthalmopathy. TCRdb processed the multiplex PCR reads anew with MiXCR; each CDR3 protein has one entry. The sample lists some 370,000 distinct CDR3 sequences, around 15% occurring once. Sequencing input: blood. The receptors here all came from a man aged 50-59 years with Graves' ophthalmopathy. CDR3s include the opening cysteine and the closing phenylalanine or tryptophan. The D gene is left open where the match is weak. Clone sizes are given selectively: once, few, many, or a class where the clone is expanded.

v_gene: TRBV24-1; j_gene: TRBJ2-7; abundance: many; d_gene: TRBD1; CDR3aa: CATSDPGQFDEQYF; CDR3nt: TGTGCCACCAGTGACCCGGGACAGTTTGACGAGCAGTACTTC
v_gene: TRBV25-1; j_gene: TRBJ2-2; abundance: .; d_gene: TRBD2; CDR3aa: CASSGPSGRAAGELFF; CDR3nt: TGTGCCAGCAGTGGACCTAGCGGGAGGGCTGCCGGGGAGCTGTTTTTT
v_gene: TRBV10-3; j_gene: TRBJ2-3; abundance: many; d_gene: TRBD2; CDR3aa: CAISESTGGRSDTQYF; CDR3nt: TGTGCCATCAGTGAGAGTACCGGCGGGAGGTCAGATACGCAGTATTTT
v_gene: TRBV19; j_gene: TRBJ1-5; abundance: few; d_gene: .; CDR3aa: CASSPKPDNQPQHF; CDR3nt: TGTGCCAGTAGTCCAAAACCTGACAATCAGCCCCAGCATTTT
v_gene: TRBV11-2; j_gene: TRBJ2-7; abundance: many; d_gene: .; CDR3aa: CASSSQKGTPGYEQYF; CDR3nt: TGTGCCAGCAGCTCGCAAAAAGGGACCCCTGGCTACGAGCAGTACTTC
v_gene: TRBV2; j_gene: TRBJ1-5; abundance: many; d_gene: .; CDR3aa: CASSAGGNSNQPQHF; CDR3nt: TGTGCCAGCAGTGCCGGGGGAAATAGCAATCAGCCCCAGCATTTT
v_gene: TRBV4-1; j_gene: TRBJ2-3; abundance: many; d_gene: TRBD2; CDR3aa: CASSQGSGGPTDTQYF; CDR3nt: TGCGCCAGCAGCCAAGGCTCGGGAGGGCCCACAGATACGCAGTATTTT
v_gene: TRBV29-1; j_gene: TRBJ2-5; abundance: few; d_gene: .; CDR3aa: CSGHRVFGETQYF; CDR3nt: TGCAGCGGTCACAGGGTGTTTGGAGAGACCCAGTACTTC
v_gene: TRBV7-2; j_gene: TRBJ2-1; abundance: few; d_gene: .; CDR3aa: CASSLGGWGEQFF; CDR3nt: TGTGCCAGCAGCTTAGGAGGGTGGGGTGAGCAGTTCTTC
v_gene: TRBV19; j_gene: TRBJ1-5; abundance: .; d_gene: TRBD1; CDR3aa: CASSIEGTGVQPQHF; CDR3nt: TGTGCCAGTAGTATAGAGGGGACAGGCGTTCAGCCCCAGCATTTT
v_gene: TRBV12-3/TRBV12-4; j_gene: TRBJ2-1; abundance: many; d_gene: TRBD2; CDR3aa: CASSMAAGGGYEQFF; CDR3nt: TGTGCCAGCAGTATGGCAGCGGGAGGGGGCTATGAGCAGTTCTTC
v_gene: TRBV19; j_gene: TRBJ2-1; abundance: .; d_gene: TRBD2; CDR3aa: CASSIGQTSGRANNEQFF; CDR3nt: TGTGCCAGTAGTATAGGGCAGACTAGCGGGAGGGCCAACAATGAGCAGTTCTTC
v_gene: TRBV7-8; j_gene: TRBJ2-7; abundance: .; d_gene: TRBD1; CDR3aa: CASSSGQGAGIREQYF; CDR3nt: TGTGCCAGCAGCTCCGGACAGGGGGCGGGGATTCGCGAGCAGTACTTC
v_gene: TRBV6-1; j_gene: TRBJ2-7; abundance: few; d_gene: TRBD2; CDR3aa: CASRRTSGIAYEQYF; CDR3nt: TGTGCCAGCAGGCGGACTAGCGGGATCGCCTACGAGCAGTACTTC
v_gene: TRBV3-1; j_gene: TRBJ2-7; abundance: many; d_gene: .; CDR3aa: CASSQMTRPTSHEQYF; CDR3nt: TGTGCCAGCAGCCAGATGACTAGACCTACATCCCACGAGCAGTACTTC
v_gene: TRBV3-1; j_gene: TRBJ2-3; abundance: few; d_gene: .; CDR3aa: CASSQGRVDTQYF; CDR3nt: TGTGCCAGCAGCCAAGGACGGGTAGATACGCAGTATTTT
v_gene: TRBV20-1; j_gene: TRBJ2-7; abundance: few; d_gene: .; CDR3aa: CSAETRSESYEQYF; CDR3nt: TGCAGTGCAGAGACTCGGTCAGAGTCCTACGAGCAGTACTTC
v_gene: TRBV10-3; j_gene: TRBJ1-1; abundance: .; d_gene: .; CDR3aa: CAISDEFMNTEAFF; CDR3nt: TGTGCCATCAGTGATGAGTTCATGAACACTGAAGCTTTCTTT
v_gene: TRBV2; j_gene: TRBJ2-2; abundance: many; d_gene: .; CDR3aa: CASRGYRDTGELFF; CDR3nt: TGTGCCAGCAGGGGTTACAGGGACACCGGGGAGCTGTTTTTT
v_gene: TRBV29-1; j_gene: TRBJ1-5; abundance: many; d_gene: .; CDR3aa: CSAVLGAGQPQHF; CDR3nt: TGCAGCGCCGTTCTGGGGGCGGGACAGCCCCAGCATTTT
v_gene: TRBV20-1; j_gene: TRBJ1-1; abundance: many; d_gene: .; CDR3aa: CSARDRLGGNTEAFF; CDR3nt: TGCAGTGCTAGAGATAGGTTAGGCGGCAACACTGAAGCTTTCTTT
v_gene: TRBV29-1; j_gene: TRBJ2-6; abundance: .; d_gene: .; CDR3aa: CSVVVGAGANVLTF; CDR3nt: TGCAGCGTTGTAGTCGGGGCTGGGGCCAACGTCCTGACTTTC
v_gene: TRBV3-1; j_gene: TRBJ2-7; abundance: many; d_gene: .; CDR3aa: CASSHVGGHEQYF; CDR3nt: TGTGCCAGCAGCCATGTAGGGGGGCACGAGCAGTACTTC
v_gene: TRBV3-1; j_gene: TRBJ2-1; abundance: many; d_gene: .; CDR3aa: CASSPARLVYEQFF; CDR3nt: TGTGCCAGCAGCCCAGCCCGTCTAGTATATGAGCAGTTCTTC
v_gene: TRBV2; j_gene: TRBJ2-3; abundance: many; d_gene: .; CDR3aa: CASRKSTVASTDTQYF; CDR3nt: TGTGCCAGCAGGAAGAGCACAGTCGCTAGCACAGATACGCAGTATTTT
v_gene: TRBV30; j_gene: TRBJ2-3; abundance: .; d_gene: TRBD1; CDR3aa: CATTGTGEDTQYF; CDR3nt: TGTGCCACAACCGGGACAGGGGAAGATACGCAGTATTTT
v_gene: TRBV29-1; j_gene: TRBJ1-1; abundance: many; d_gene: .; CDR3aa: CSVEYRREAFF; CDR3nt: TGCAGCGTTGAATACAGGAGGGAAGCTTTCTTT
v_gene: TRBV4-1; j_gene: TRBJ2-7; abundance: few; d_gene: .; CDR3aa: CASRPGLGEFEQYF; CDR3nt: TGCGCCAGCAGGCCAGGGCTGGGGGAGTTCGAGCAGTACTTC
v_gene: TRBV12-3/TRBV12-4; j_gene: TRBJ2-7; abundance: many; d_gene: TRBD1; CDR3aa: CASKPGQGSYEQYF; CDR3nt: TGTGCCAGTAAACCGGGACAGGGCTCCTACGAGCAGTACTTC
v_gene: TRBV5-4; j_gene: TRBJ2-3; abundance: .; d_gene: .; CDR3aa: CASRPRPGVDTQYF; CDR3nt: TGTGCCAGCAGGCCCCGGCCGGGGGTAGATACGCAGTATTTT
v_gene: TRBV20-1; j_gene: TRBJ2-2; abundance: few; d_gene: TRBD1; CDR3aa: CSARWGTGVGELFF; CDR3nt: TGCAGTGCCAGATGGGGGACAGGGGTTGGGGAGCTGTTTTTT
v_gene: TRBV20-1; j_gene: TRBJ2-3; abundance: many; d_gene: TRBD2; CDR3aa: CSARGLAEGTDTQYF; CDR3nt: TGCAGTGCGCGAGGACTAGCGGAGGGCACAGATACGCAGTATTTT
v_gene: TRBV7-3; j_gene: TRBJ2-5; abundance: few; d_gene: TRBD1; CDR3aa: CASSSGQWGTQYF; CDR3nt: TGTGCCAGCAGCTCGGGACAGTGGGGGACCCAGTACTTC
v_gene: TRBV15; j_gene: TRBJ2-7; abundance: .; d_gene: .; CDR3aa: CATSRDTAYEQYF; CDR3nt: TGTGCCACCAGCAGAGATACCGCCTACGAGCAGTACTTC
v_gene: TRBV30; j_gene: TRBJ2-1; abundance: many; d_gene: TRBD2; CDR3aa: CAWSAGGSEQFF; CDR3nt: TGTGCCTGGAGTGCGGGAGGCAGTGAGCAGTTCTTC
v_gene: TRBV28; j_gene: TRBJ2-7; abundance: many; d_gene: .; CDR3aa: CATQLGGYEQYF; CDR3nt: TGTGCCACCCAGCTTGGGGGTTACGAGCAGTACTTC
v_gene: TRBV20-1; j_gene: TRBJ2-6; abundance: .; d_gene: .; CDR3aa: CSARIRTEEGPRVGSGANVLTF; CDR3nt: TGCAGTGCTAGAATCCGGACAGAAGAAGGCCCCCGTGTGGGTTCTGGGGCCAACGTCCTGACTTTC
v_gene: TRBV6-2/TRBV6-3; j_gene: TRBJ2-7; abundance: many; d_gene: TRBD2; CDR3aa: CASSYDHPGGEPYEQYF; CDR3nt: TGTGCCAGCAGTTACGACCACCCGGGGGGGGAACCCTACGAGCAGTACTTC
v_gene: TRBV11-2; j_gene: TRBJ2-4; abundance: few; d_gene: .; CDR3aa: CASSLSMSLAKNIQYF; CDR3nt: TGTGCCAGCAGCTTAAGCATGAGTCTAGCCAAAAACATTCAGTACTTC
v_gene: TRBV29-1; j_gene: TRBJ1-6; abundance: few; d_gene: .; CDR3aa: CSVLPGPGNSPLHF; CDR3nt: TGCAGCGTTCTACCTGGACCGGGTAATTCACCCCTCCACTTT
v_gene: TRBV3-1; j_gene: TRBJ1-2; abundance: many; d_gene: .; CDR3aa: CASQEGGSGGGYTF; CDR3nt: TGTGCCAGCCAAGAGGGAGGCAGCGGAGGGGGCTACACCTTC
v_gene: TRBV10-2; j_gene: TRBJ2-5; abundance: many; d_gene: TRBD1; CDR3aa: CASSETGAETQYF; CDR3nt: TGCGCCAGCAGTGAGACAGGGGCAGAGACCCAGTACTTC
v_gene: TRBV20-1; j_gene: TRBJ2-1; abundance: many; d_gene: TRBD2; CDR3aa: CSARSLAGGYNEQFF; CDR3nt: TGCAGTGCTAGAAGCCTAGCGGGAGGCTACAATGAGCAGTTCTTC
v_gene: TRBV3-1; j_gene: TRBJ2-5; abundance: many; d_gene: TRBD2; CDR3aa: CASQRDGRDRGETQYF; CDR3nt: TGTGCCAGCCAGCGGGATGGGCGCGATAGAGGAGAGACCCAGTACTTC
v_gene: TRBV6-1; j_gene: TRBJ2-1; abundance: .; d_gene: .; CDR3aa: CASRNKLREQFF; CDR3nt: TGTGCCAGCAGAAACAAGCTCCGTGAGCAGTTCTTC
v_gene: TRBV11-3; j_gene: TRBJ2-7; abundance: many; d_gene: .; CDR3aa: CASSTVTYEQYF; CDR3nt: TGTGCCAGCAGCACCGTCACTTACGAGCAGTACTTC
v_gene: TRBV25-1; j_gene: TRBJ2-5; abundance: few; d_gene: .; CDR3aa: CASSVTGAQETQYF; CDR3nt: TGTGCCAGCAGCGTTACAGGAGCTCAAGAGACCCAGTACTTC
v_gene: TRBV7-8; j_gene: TRBJ2-7; abundance: many; d_gene: TRBD2; CDR3aa: CASSLGPRTRTNEQYF; CDR3nt: TGTGCCAGCAGTTTAGGCCCTCGGACTAGAACTAACGAGCAGTACTTC
v_gene: TRBV2; j_gene: TRBJ1-6; abundance: many; d_gene: TRBD1; CDR3aa: CASRDSGTGGYSPLHF; CDR3nt: TGTGCCAGCAGAGATTCCGGGACAGGGGGATATTCACCCCTCCACTTT
v_gene: TRBV4-1; j_gene: TRBJ2-7; abundance: .; d_gene: TRBD2; CDR3aa: CASSLGLAGVSEQYF; CDR3nt: TGCGCCAGCAGCCTCGGACTAGCGGGAGTGAGCGAGCAGTACTTC
v_gene: TRBV20-1; j_gene: TRBJ2-3; abundance: many; d_gene: TRBD2; CDR3aa: CSALSGEQITDTQYF; CDR3nt: TGCAGTGCTCTTAGCGGGGAACAGATCACAGATACGCAGTATTTT
v_gene: TRBV12-5; j_gene: TRBJ1-4; abundance: .; d_gene: .; CDR3aa: CASGLAGVGEKLFF; CDR3nt: TGTGCTAGTGGTTTGGCGGGGGTAGGGGAAAAACTGTTTTTT